This section outlines one TCR beta chain sequence together with its context. Its antigen is still unknown. The input lacks base qualities; no much larger clone sits a single base away. This sample stems from a study of a mutant IDH1 vaccine in newly diagnosed glioma (dated by TCRdb to about 2021). Some background on the complete study: Patients received eight vaccinations in weeks 1, 3, 5, 7, 11, 15, 19 and 23, corresponding to visits V03 through V10. Vaccination was initiated 4-6 weeks after radiotherapy alone, or concurrently with temozolomide cycles in the chemotherapy-containing groups. Of the 32 treated patients, approximately 62% were male and about 38% were female, and the mean age was around 40 years. Before enrollment, patients had received standard therapy of radiotherapy alone, temozolomide alone, or radiochemotherapy with temozolomide; most received the combination. Longitudinal TCRB deep sequencing was performed for 25 to 30 treated patients wherever samples were available for exploratory analyses. Peripheral blood samples were drawn at six visits, namely V03 (baseline), V05, V07, V10, V12 and V13.

The library was built by means of the immunoSEQ multiplex PCR assay. Rearranged TCR beta chain sequences were amplified with the hsTCRB Kit following the manufacturer's protocol. Sequencing of TCRB libraries was carried out on an Illumina MiSeq. The authors processed their data as follows. The kit vendor's proprietary platform handled demultiplexing, trimming and gene mapping. TCRdb stores this immuneACCESS table with in-frame sequences only. Part of the clones is absent; in the studies checked, under half of the shortfall reflects unresolved V genes, and no reason is known for the rest. V and J calls and clone size are copied from that table; D and trimming were computed from the DNA. Counted in this sample were some 27,000 clones; roughly four fifths of them appeared once. The ten largest clones represent 17% of the sample. What the authors observed across the whole study: According to the authors, sample limitations meant that analyses of patient blood samples could not be reproduced. No apparent relationship was observed between pseudoprogression and alterations in the top peripheral T cell clonotypes detected by TCRB sequencing. Immune responses induced by the vaccine were seen in around 93% of patients across multiple MHC alleles. Selection of PBMC samples for TCRB deep sequencing was based on availability.

Inclusive of the bounding cysteine and phenylalanine, the CDR3 is 14 residues long. Only CDR3 DNA remains: 42 bases, in frame from the first base. For CDR1 and CDR2, the germline V gene lists SNHLY and FYNNEI. V is pared back by 6 bases and J by 0 bases, with 6 bases lying between the germline termini. The time point label of this sample denotes: week 23, last vaccination. Each vaccine dose, consisting of 300 ug of a 20-mer mutant IDH1 peptide in Montanide, was administered subcutaneously with topical imiquimod. Donors had newly diagnosed WHO grade 3 or 4 IDH1-mutant astrocytomas with loss of nuclear ATRX. The samples were drawn from NOA16, a multicentre, single-arm, open-label phase I trial in Germany that tested a mutant IDH1 peptide vaccine in humans for the first time. Genomic DNA for TCRB sequencing was extracted from EDTA blood using the DNeasy Blood and Tissue Kit.

The TCR comes from a woman in her thirties with glioma. The V and J segments used are TRBV2 and TRBJ1-6; the D gene cannot be named for sure. The sample in question was PBMCs, obtained from a glioma patient whose treatment included an IDH1 peptide vaccine. At the DNA level, the sequence is TGTGCCAGCAGGGAGAGCTCCTATAATTCACCCCTCCACTTT. Translation gives CASRESSYNSPLHF.